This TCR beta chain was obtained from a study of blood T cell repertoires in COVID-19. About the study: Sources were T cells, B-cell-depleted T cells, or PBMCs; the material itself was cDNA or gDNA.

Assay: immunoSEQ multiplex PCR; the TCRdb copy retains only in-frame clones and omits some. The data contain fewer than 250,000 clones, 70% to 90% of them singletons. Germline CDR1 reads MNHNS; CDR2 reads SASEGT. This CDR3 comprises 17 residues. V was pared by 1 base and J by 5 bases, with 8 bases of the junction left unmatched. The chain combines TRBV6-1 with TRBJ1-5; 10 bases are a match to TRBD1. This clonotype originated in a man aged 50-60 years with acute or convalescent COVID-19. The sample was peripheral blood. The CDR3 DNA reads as TGTGCCAGCAGTGAAGTCAGGACAGGGGGGCTGGATCAGCCCCAGCATTTT. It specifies CASSEVRTGGLDQPQHF.